Below, one TCR beta chain is given with its context. These data originate in a study of blood T cell repertoires in COVID-19. Method: immunoSEQ multiplex PCR; TCRdb's copy keeps in-frame clones and lacks some. The profile shows approximately 170,000 clones, more than 70% of them singletons. Germline V gene data show CDR1 as SGHRS and CDR2 as YFSETQ. The CDR3 has 15 amino acids. Trimming took 3 bases from V and 7 from J; bases not matched to a gene: 5. The sample was peripheral blood. This sequence joins TRBV5-1 and TRBJ1-6, with 9 bases fitting TRBD1. This sequence originates from a woman aged 80 or over with active or convalescent COVID-19. The chain's CDR3 is CASSSGQGGNSPLHF. CDR3 DNA: TGCGCCAGCAGCTCGGGACAGGGAGGCAATTCACCCCTCCACTTT.